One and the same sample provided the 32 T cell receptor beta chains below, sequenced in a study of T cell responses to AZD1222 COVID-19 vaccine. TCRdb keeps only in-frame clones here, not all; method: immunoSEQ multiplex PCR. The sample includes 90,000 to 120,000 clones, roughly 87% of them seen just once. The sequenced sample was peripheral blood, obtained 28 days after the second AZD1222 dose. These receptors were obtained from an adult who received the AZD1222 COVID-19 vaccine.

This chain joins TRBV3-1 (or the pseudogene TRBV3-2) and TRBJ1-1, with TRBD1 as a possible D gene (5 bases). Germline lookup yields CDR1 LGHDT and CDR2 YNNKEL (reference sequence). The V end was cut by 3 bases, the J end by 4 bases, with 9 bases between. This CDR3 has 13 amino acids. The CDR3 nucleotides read TGTGCCAGCAGCCAGCCCGGGGGCACTGAAGCTTTCTTT. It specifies CASSQPGGTEAFF.

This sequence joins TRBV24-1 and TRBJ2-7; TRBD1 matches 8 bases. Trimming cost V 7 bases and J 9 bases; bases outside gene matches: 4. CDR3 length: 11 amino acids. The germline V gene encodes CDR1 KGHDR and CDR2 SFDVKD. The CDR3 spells CATSAGGLQYF. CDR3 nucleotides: TGTGCCACCAGCGCAGGGGGCCTGCAGTACTTC.

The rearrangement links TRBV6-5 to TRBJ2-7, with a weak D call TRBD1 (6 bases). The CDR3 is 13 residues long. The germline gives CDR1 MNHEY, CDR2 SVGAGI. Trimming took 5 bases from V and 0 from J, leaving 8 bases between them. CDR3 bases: TGTGCCAGCAGTCGGGACAACTCCTACGAGCAGTACTTC. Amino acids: CASSRDNSYEQYF.

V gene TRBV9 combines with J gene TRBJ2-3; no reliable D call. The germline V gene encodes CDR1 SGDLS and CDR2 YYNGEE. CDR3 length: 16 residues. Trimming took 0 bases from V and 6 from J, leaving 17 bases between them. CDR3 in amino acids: CASSVGSFGKADTQYF. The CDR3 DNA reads TGTGCCAGCAGCGTAGGGTCTTTCGGCAAGGCCGATACGCAGTATTTT.

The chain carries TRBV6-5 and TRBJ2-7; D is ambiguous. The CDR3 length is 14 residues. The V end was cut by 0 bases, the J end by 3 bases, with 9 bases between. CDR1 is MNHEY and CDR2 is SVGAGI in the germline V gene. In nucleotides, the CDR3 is TGTGCCAGCAGTTACTCTGGGCAGTACTACGAGCAGTACTTC. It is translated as CASSYSGQYYEQYF.

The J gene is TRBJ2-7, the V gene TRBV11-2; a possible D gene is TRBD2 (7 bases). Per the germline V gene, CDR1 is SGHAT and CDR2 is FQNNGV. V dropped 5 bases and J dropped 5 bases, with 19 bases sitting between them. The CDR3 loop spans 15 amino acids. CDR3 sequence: CASSPTSGGGHEQYF. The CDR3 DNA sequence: TGTGCCAGCAGCCCAACCTCGGGCGGGGGCCACGAGCAGTACTTC.

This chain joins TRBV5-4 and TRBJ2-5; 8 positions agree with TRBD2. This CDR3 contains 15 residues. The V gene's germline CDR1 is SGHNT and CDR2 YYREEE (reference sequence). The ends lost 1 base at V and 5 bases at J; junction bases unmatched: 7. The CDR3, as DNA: TGTGCCAGCAGCTTGTGGTTAGCGGGGCGGGAGACCCAGTACTTC. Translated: CASSLWLAGRETQYF.

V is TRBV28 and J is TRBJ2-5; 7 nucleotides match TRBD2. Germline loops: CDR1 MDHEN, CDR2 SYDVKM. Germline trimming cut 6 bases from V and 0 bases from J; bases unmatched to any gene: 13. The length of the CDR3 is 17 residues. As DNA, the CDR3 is TGTGCCAGCAGGACCAATACCCGGGGGGTGTACCAAGAGACCCAGTACTTC. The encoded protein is CASRTNTRGVYQETQYF.

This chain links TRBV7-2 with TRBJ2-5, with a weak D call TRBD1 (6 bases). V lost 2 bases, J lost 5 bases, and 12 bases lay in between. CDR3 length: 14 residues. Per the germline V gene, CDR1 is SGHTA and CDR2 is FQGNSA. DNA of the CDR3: TGTGCCAGCAGCTTACAAGGGGGTTGGGAGACCCAGTACTTC. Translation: CASSLQGGWETQYF.

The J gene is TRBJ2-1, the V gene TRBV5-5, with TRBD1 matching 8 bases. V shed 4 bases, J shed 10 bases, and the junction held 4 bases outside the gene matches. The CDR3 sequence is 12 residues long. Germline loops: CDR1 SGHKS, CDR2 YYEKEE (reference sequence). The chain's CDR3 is CASSPTGVEQFF. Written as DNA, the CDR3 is TGTGCCAGCAGCCCGACAGGGGTCGAGCAGTTCTTC.

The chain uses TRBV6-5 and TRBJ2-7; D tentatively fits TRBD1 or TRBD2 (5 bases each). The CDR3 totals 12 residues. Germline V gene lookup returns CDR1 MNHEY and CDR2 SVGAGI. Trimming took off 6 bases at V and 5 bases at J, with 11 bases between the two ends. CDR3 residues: CASSRDRDEQYF. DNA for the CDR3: TGTGCCAGCAGCAGGGACCGGGACGAGCAGTACTTC.

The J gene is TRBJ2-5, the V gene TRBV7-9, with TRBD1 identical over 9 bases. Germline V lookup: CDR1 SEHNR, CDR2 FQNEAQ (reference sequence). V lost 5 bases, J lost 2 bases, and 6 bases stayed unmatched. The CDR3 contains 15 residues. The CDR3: CASSKGQGTQETQYF. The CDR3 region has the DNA TGTGCCAGCAGCAAGGGACAGGGAACACAAGAGACCCAGTACTTC.

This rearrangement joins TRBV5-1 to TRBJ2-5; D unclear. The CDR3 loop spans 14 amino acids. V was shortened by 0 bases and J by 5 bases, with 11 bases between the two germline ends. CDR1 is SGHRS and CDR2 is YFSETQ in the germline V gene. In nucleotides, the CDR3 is TGCGCCAGCAGCTTGGCCGAGTTATGGGAGACCCAGTACTTC. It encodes CASSLAELWETQYF.

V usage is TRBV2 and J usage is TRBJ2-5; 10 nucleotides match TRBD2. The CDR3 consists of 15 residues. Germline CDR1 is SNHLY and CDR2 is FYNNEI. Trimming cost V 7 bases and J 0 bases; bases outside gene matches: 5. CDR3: CASTISGGYQETQYF. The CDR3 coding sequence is TGTGCCAGCACAATTAGCGGGGGGTACCAAGAGACCCAGTACTTC.

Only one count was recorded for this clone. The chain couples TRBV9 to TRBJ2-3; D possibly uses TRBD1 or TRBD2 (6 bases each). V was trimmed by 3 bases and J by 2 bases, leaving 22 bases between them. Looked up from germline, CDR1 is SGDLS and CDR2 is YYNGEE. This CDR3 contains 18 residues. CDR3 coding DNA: TGTGCCAGCAGCGCCTTCCCCTTGGGGGGCCTCGACACAGATACGCAGTATTTT. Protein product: CASSAFPLGGLDTDTQYF. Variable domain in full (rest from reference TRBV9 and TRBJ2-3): DSGVTQTPKHLITATGQRVTLRCSPRSGDLSVYWYQQSLDQGLQFLIQYYNGEERAKGNILERFSAQQFPDLHSELNLSSLELGDSALYFCASSAFPLGGLDTDTQYFGPGTRLTVL.

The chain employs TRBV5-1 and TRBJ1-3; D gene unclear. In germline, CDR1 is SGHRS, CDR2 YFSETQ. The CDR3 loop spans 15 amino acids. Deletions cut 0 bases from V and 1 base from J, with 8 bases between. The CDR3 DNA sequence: TGCGCCAGCAGCTTGGCCGGAGATTCTGGAAACACCATATATTTT. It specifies CASSLAGDSGNTIYF.

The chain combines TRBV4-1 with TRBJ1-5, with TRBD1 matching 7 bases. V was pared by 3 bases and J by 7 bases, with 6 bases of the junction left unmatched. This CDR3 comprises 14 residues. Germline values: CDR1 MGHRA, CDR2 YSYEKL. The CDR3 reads CASSHNRGGQPQHF. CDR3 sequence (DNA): TGCGCCAGCAGCCATAACAGGGGTGGCCAGCCCCAGCATTTT.

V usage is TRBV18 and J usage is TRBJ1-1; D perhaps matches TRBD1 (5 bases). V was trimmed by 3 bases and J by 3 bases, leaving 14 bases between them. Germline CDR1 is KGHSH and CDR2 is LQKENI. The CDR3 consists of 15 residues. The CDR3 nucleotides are TGTGCCAGCTCACCCCGACAGTTGGTGGACACTGAAGCTTTCTTT. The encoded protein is CASSPRQLVDTEAFF.

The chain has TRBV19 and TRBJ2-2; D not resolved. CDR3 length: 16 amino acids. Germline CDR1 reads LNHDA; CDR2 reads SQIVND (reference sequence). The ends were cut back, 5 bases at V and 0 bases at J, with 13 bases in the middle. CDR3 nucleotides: TGTGCCAGTAGTCTTAACAGAGACGCGAACACCGGGGAGCTGTTTTTT. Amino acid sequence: CASSLNRDANTGELFF.

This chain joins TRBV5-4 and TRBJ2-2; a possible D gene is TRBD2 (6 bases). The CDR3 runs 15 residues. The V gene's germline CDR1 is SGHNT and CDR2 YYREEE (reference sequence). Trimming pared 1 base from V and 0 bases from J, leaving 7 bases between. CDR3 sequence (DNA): TGTGCCAGCAGCTTGTGGGGGGCGAACACCGGGGAGCTGTTTTTT. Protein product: CASSLWGANTGELFF.

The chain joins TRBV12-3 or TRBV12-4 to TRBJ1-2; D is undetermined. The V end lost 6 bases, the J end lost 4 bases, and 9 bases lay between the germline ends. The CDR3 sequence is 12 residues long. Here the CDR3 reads CASSDGPYGYTF. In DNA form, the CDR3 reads TGTGCCAGCAGCGACGGCCCCTATGGCTACACCTTC.

DNA of the CDR3: TGTGCCAGCAGGAACCAGGGTTGGACTGAAGCTTTCTTT. Its protein is CASRNQGWTEAFF. V and J are TRBV3-1 (or the pseudogene TRBV3-2) and TRBJ1-1, with a tentative D call TRBD1 (5 bases). This CDR3 contains 13 residues. V lost 6 bases and J lost 5, with 13 bases in between. Germline V lookup: CDR1 LGHDT, CDR2 YNNKEL (reference sequence).

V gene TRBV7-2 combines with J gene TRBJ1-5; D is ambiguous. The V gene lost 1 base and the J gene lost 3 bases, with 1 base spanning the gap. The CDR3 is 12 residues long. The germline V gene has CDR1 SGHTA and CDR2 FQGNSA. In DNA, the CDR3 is TGTGCCAGCAGCTTAGACAATCAGCCCCAGCATTTT. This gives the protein CASSLDNQPQHF.

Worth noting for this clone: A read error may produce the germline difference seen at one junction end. DNA for the CDR3: TGTGCTAGCAGCATTTGGACAGGGTATTCCGAGCAGTACTTC. This codes for CASSIWTGYSEQYF. This chain uses TRBV7-7 with TRBJ2-7, with TRBD1 identical over 8 bases. Per the germline V gene, CDR1 is SSHAT and CDR2 is FNYEAQ (reference sequence). The CDR3 loop spans 14 amino acids.

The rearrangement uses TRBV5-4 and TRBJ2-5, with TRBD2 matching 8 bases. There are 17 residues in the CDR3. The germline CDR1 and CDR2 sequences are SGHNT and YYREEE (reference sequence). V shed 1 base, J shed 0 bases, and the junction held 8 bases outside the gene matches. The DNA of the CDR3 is TGTGCCAGCAGCTTGCGATTGGGCGGGGGGAACCAAGAGACCCAGTACTTC. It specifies CASSLRLGGGNQETQYF.

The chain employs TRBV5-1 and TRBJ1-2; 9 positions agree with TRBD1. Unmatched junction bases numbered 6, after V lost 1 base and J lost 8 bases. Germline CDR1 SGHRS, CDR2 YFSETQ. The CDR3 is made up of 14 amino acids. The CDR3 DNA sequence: TGCGCCAGCAGCTTGACGGGACAGGGAGACGGCTACACCTTC. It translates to CASSLTGQGDGYTF. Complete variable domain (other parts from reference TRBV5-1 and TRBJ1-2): KAGVTQTPRYLIKTRGQQVTLSCSPISGHRSVSWYQQTPGQGLQFLFEYFSETQRNKGNFPGRFSGRQFSNSRSEMNVSTLELGDSALYLCASSLTGQGDGYTFGSGTRLTVV.

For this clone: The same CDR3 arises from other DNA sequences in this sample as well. CDR3 in DNA: TGTGCCAGCAGTTACAGGGGGGACACTGAAGCTTTCTTT. The encoded protein is CASSYRGDTEAFF. The chain recombines TRBV6-5 with TRBJ1-1, with D tentatively TRBD1 (6 bases). V was trimmed by 2 bases and J by 3 bases, leaving 7 bases between them. Germline V gives CDR1 MNHEY, CDR2 SVGAGI. This CDR3 is 13 amino acids long.

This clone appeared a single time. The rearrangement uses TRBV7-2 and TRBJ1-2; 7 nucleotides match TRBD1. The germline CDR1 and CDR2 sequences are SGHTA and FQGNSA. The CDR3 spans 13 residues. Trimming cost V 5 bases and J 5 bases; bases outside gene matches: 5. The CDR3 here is CASSPDRNYGYTF. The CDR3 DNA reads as TGTGCCAGCAGCCCGGACAGGAATTATGGCTACACCTTC. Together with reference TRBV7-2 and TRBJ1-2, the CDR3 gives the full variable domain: GAGVSQSPSNKVTEKGKDVELRCDPISGHTALYWYRQSLGQGLEFLIYFQGNSAPDKSGLPSDRFSAERTGGSVSTLTIQRTQQEDSAVYLCASSPDRNYGYTFGSGTRLTVV.

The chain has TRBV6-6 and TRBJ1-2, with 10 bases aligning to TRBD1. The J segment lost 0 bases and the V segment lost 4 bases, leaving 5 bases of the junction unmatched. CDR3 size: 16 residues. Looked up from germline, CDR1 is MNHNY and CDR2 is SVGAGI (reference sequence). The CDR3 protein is CASSSGQGRTNYGYTF. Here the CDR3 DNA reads TGTGCCAGCAGTTCGGGACAGGGGCGTACTAACTATGGCTACACCTTC.

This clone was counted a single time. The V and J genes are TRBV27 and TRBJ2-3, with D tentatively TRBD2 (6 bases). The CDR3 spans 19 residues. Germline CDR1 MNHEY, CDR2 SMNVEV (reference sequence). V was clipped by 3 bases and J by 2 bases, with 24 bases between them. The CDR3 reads CASSLILGEGSGDTDTQYF. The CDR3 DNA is TGTGCCAGCAGTTTGATCCTAGGTGAGGGGTCGGGGGACACAGATACGCAGTATTTT.

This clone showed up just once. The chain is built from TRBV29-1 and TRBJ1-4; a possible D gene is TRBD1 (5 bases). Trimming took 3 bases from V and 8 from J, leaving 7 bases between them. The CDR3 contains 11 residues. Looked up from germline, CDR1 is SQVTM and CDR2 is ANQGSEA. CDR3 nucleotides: TGCAGCGTTGACACAGGAGAAAAACTGTTTTTT. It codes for CSVDTGEKLFF.

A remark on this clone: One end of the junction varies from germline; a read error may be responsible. CDR3 DNA: TGTGCCAGCAGCTACTACAAGACTAGCGGGGGGCACTTC. Amino acid sequence: CASSYYKTSGGHF. The chain carries TRBV11-2 and TRBJ2-5; 13 bases agree with TRBD2. This CDR3 comprises 13 residues. The germline CDR1 and CDR2 sequences are SGHAT and FQNNGV.